This TCR beta chain was identified during a study of T-cell memory formation after mild COVID-19. TCRdb itself ran the 5' RACE reads through MiXCR, one entry per CDR3 protein. The repertoire includes about 290,000 distinct CDR3 sequences, about 16% of them detected once, and around a fifth sits in the top ten. The CDR3 totals 15 residues. Germline V gene sequence: CDR1 MNHEY, CDR2 SVGAGI. The germline V and J ends were trimmed by 0 bases and 1 base, with 10 bases remaining between them. This clonotype was observed a handful of times. The rearrangement uses TRBV6-5 and TRBJ2-7; D unresolved. This TCR derives from a man between 18 and 35 years old who had mild COVID-19 (a few samples of this study predate the infection). Cell type and time point are not known. Specimen: PBMCs or a T cell subset sorted from them (not recorded which). CDR3 coding DNA: TGTGCCAGCAGTTACTCTGGGGATTCTTCCTACGAGCAGTACTTC. Protein product: CASSYSGDSSYEQYF.